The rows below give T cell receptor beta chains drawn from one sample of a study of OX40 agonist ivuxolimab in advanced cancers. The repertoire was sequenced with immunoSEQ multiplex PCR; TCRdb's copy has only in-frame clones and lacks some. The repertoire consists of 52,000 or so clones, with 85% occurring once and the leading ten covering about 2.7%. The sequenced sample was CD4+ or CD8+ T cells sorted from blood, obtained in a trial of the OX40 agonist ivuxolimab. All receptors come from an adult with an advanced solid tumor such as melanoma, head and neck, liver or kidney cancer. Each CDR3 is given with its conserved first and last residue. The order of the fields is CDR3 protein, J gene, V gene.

CASSPGGAAYPYNEQFF TRBJ2-1 TRBV27
CAISESVRGSGELFF TRBJ2-2 TRBV10-3
CASSPGRASTDTQYF TRBJ2-3 TRBV5-1
CASSLRGALQETQYF TRBJ2-5 TRBV11-2
CASRQTGGAVEAFF TRBJ1-1 TRBV7-9
CAWRWGGPYEQYF TRBJ2-7 TRBV30
CASKSGSSYEQYF TRBJ2-7 TRBV19
CASSPVQGMYEQYF TRBJ2-7 TRBV11-2
CASSLDRGYGYTF TRBJ1-2 TRBV7-9
CASSQSSLRGGPYTGELFF TRBJ2-2 TRBV14
CASSFKEQYF TRBJ2-7 TRBV5-5